The source of this T cell receptor beta chain is a study of Ad26.COV2.S vaccination and SARS-CoV-2 variants. Turning to the study itself: Donor had been placed in the Ad26.COV2.S arm of the COV1001 trial. Ad26.COV2.S, an intramuscular injection, was given once or twice 56 days apart.

In germline, CDR1 is SGDLS, CDR2 YYNGEE. The CDR3 has 15 amino acids. Between the trimmed V and J ends, which lost 4 bases and 1 base, there was a span of 15 bases. Described treatment: roughly 19 received Ad26.COV2.S at low or high dose, single or two shots; about five received placebo; per-sample allocation not given. Day 63 after the first vaccine or placebo injection was the time point for sampling. What was given as vaccine was an Ad26 vector encoding Wuhan-strain SARS-CoV-2 spike. Sequencing was performed with immunoSEQ multiplex PCR; in TCRdb, only in-frame clones are kept and a portion is missing. Among 400,000 to 450,000 clones, around nine tenths were seen once, and the ten largest hold 9.5% to 15%.

The V and J genes are TRBV9 and TRBJ2-7, with D tentatively TRBD1 or TRBD2 (5 bases each). This TCR was recovered from a person aged 18 to 59 who received the Ad26.COV2.S COVID-19 vaccine or a placebo. This specimen was peripheral blood, taken in a trial of Ad26.COV2.S vaccine versus placebo. The CDR3 region has the DNA TGTGCCAGCAGCCCGACCGGTGGGGGATCCTACGAGCAGTACTTC. It yields the protein CASSPTGGGSYEQYF.